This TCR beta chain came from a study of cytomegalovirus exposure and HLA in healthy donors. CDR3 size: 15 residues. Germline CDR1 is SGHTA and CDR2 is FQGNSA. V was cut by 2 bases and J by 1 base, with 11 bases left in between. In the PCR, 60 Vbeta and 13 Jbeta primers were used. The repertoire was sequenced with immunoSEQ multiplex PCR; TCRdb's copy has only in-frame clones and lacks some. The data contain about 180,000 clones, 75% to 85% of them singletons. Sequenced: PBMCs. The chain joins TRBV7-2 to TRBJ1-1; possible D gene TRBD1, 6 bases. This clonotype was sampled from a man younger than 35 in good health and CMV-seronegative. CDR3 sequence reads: CASSLLGRGNTEAFF. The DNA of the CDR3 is TGTGCCAGCAGCTTACTGGGCAGGGGGAACACTGAAGCTTTCTTT.